This T cell receptor (beta chain) was retrieved from a study of T cells after yellow fever vaccination. Background on the study: Fractions with few cells were prepared using SMART-Seq v4 Ultra Low Input.

TCRdb recomputed calls from the 5' RACE reads with MiXCR, one row per CDR3 protein. Among 550,000 or so distinct CDR3 sequences listed, less than 20% were seen once. Per the germline V gene, CDR1 is SGHRS and CDR2 is YFSETQ. After removal of 0 bases from V and 3 bases from J, the junction contained 5 bases not matched to a gene. The length of the CDR3 is 16 residues. Study findings and constraints: Peaking faster, on day 5 versus 15, the secondary response was nonetheless weaker. Boosting was followed by the reappearance of most primary-vaccination clones (roughly 95% CD4, more than 70% CD8). Just a small share of clonotypes turned up in the CD4 compartment as well as the CD8 compartment.

Only a few counts were recorded for this clonotype. Its specificity is not known. This sample comprised PBMCs, obtained 15 days after the yellow fever booster vaccination. The chain joins TRBV5-1 to TRBJ2-3; the match to TRBD1 covers 9 bases. This clonotype was obtained from a man younger than 45 who received the YFV17D yellow fever vaccine. The CDR3 here is CASSLVTGGVTDTQYF. In DNA, the CDR3 is TGCGCCAGCAGCTTGGTCACAGGGGGCGTTACAGATACGCAGTATTTT.